The sequence of this T cell receptor (beta chain) was determined in a study of ipilimumab plus nivolumab after autologous stem cell transplantation. General study results and limits: Authors suggest TCR repertoire, Treg phenotype and gut microbiota support further study.

Concerning this clone: What it binds is unknown.

This CDR3 spans 15 amino acids. Germline CDR1 is SGHAT and CDR2 is FQNNGV. V shed 7 bases and J 4 bases; nucleotides not matched to a gene: 10. Repertoires were generated with immunoSEQ multiplex PCR, while TCRdb's copy carries only in-frame clones and drops some. The sample shows some 41,000 clones, more than 85% of them seen only once. This receptor was taken from a male donor with multiple myeloma. J is TRBJ2-5 and V is TRBV11-2, with TRBD2 matching over 9 bases. The sample in question was PBMCs, obtained in a trial of ipilimumab plus nivolumab as post-transplant consolidation. The CDR3 coding sequence is TGTGCCAGCACCCCTCCGGGACTAGCCATAGAGACCCAGTACTTC. Amino acids: CASTPPGLAIETQYF. Full variable domain (missing parts from reference TRBV11-2 and TRBJ2-5): EAGVAQSPRYKIIEKRQSVAFWCNPISGHATLYWYQQILGQGPKLLIQFQNNGVVDDSQLPKDRFSAERLKGVDSTLKIQPAKLEDSAVYLCASTPPGLAIETQYFGPGTRLLVL.